The clone carrying this TCR beta chain occurred a few times. This entry belongs to a study of blood T cells in healthy people across ages. The donors, healthy Caucasians from Russia, were aged roughly 6 to 95. Trimming cost V 5 bases and J 3 bases; bases outside gene matches: 8. CDR3 length: 15 residues. The germline gives CDR1 SGHTA, CDR2 FQGNSA. Primers used in a second PCR of roughly 7 to 11 cycles were a sample-barcoded 5' primer and a J-beta primer mix. TCRdb analysed the 5' RACE reads with MiXCR anew, one entry per CDR3 protein. This sample has approximately 790,000 distinct CDR3 sequences, with about 62% found just once.

The specimen was blood. The V gene is TRBV7-2, the J gene TRBJ2-7; 9 bases align to TRBD1. The sequence was collected from a man in his thirties or forties in good health. CDR3 DNA sequence: TGTGCCAGCAGCCCGACAGGGGGACAGCTCTACGAGCAGTACTTC. This codes for CASSPTGGQLYEQYF.